One T cell receptor (beta chain) is described in this entry. These data belong to a study of patients and donors after allogeneic stem cell transplantation. TCRdb itself ran the RT-PCR reads through MiXCR, one entry per CDR3 protein. The sample shows approximately 150,000 distinct CDR3 sequences, about 24% of them seen only once. Germline V gene sequence: CDR1 LGHNA, CDR2 YSLEER. V was trimmed by 1 base and J by 2 bases, leaving 14 bases between them. CDR3 length: 16 residues. Sequenced material: blood, either unsorted or a sorted T cell fraction (not recorded which). The rearrangement joins TRBV4-3 to TRBJ1-2; D not certain. The receptor's source is a human donor who was either an allogeneic HSCT recipient or a stem cell or donor lymphocyte infusion donor (not recorded which). It is not recorded whose cells these are; they may come from a transplant donor. CDR3 amino acids: CASSQGDSLGNYGYTF. As DNA, the CDR3 is TGCGCCAGCAGCCAAGGTGATAGCCTGGGAAACTATGGCTACACCTTC.